This T cell receptor beta chain is drawn from a study of blood T cell repertoires in COVID-19. Between the trimmed V and J ends, which lost 6 bases and 9 bases, there was a span of 21 bases. The CDR3 extends over 15 amino acids. Germline-derived CDR1 and CDR2 are MNHEY and SVGAGI. Authors' data handling: Reference gene primers were amplified, and this amplification served to estimate nucleated cell counts. TCRdb's copy holds only in-frame clones and misses some; the assay was immunoSEQ multiplex PCR. For V, J and clone size, that table is used; D and trimming come from the DNA. The table includes almost 200,000 clones, roughly 80% detected once.

The receptor was isolated from a man in his 60s with COVID-19, enrolled during active disease. Sequences were obtained from peripheral blood. The chain couples TRBV6-5 to TRBJ2-1, with a tentative D call TRBD1 (6 bases). DNA of the CDR3: TGTGCCAGCAGGACACCAGCCTTAGGGACAAGTGAGCAGTTCTTC. This translates into CASRTPALGTSEQFF.